This TCR beta chain derives from a study of post-analysis software for immune sequencing data. About this clonotype itself: Its antigen is unknown.

TCR beta cDNA libraries included unique molecular identifiers. MiXCR, run by TCRdb on the PCR reads, gives a single entry per CDR3 protein. The table has some 700,000 distinct CDR3 sequences, more than 50% seen once. Study findings and constraints: Versus controls, multiple sclerosis patients showed significantly lower diversity (normalized Chao1).

Sequencing was performed on blood. This TCR was recovered from a girl aged 2 to 10 with multiple sclerosis.

In DNA, the CDR3 is TGTGCCATCAGGGCGGACAGGGTAAATCAGCCCCAGCATTTT. Translating gives CAIRADRVNQPQHF. The V call is TRBV10-3, the J call TRBJ1-5; 8 nucleotides line up with TRBD1. The V gene's germline CDR1 is ENHRY and CDR2 SYGVKD. This CDR3 contains 14 residues. Unmatched junction bases numbered 5, after V lost 6 bases and J lost 4 bases.